This T cell receptor beta chain was sequenced in a study of T cell responses to AZD1222 COVID-19 vaccine. Study outcomes and limitations: White British people made up most donors, females outnumbered males, and clonal diversity was possibly underestimated. Spike-specific TCR depth and breadth grew after two AZD1222 doses.

Using immunoSEQ multiplex PCR, the repertoire was profiled, and TCRdb retains in-frame clones only, with some absent. Counted here are roughly 110,000 clones, under 95% occurring once; the ten biggest clones make up around 20%. Points on this clone: Its antigen remains unidentified.

The length of the CDR3 is 14 residues. Germline V CDR1 and CDR2: LGHNA, YSLEER. Trimming took 0 bases from V and 3 from J, leaving 9 bases between them. Sequences were derived from peripheral blood, sampled on day 0 of AZD1222 vaccination. The chain employs TRBV4-3 and TRBJ2-7, with no clear D. This clonotype was obtained from an adult in good health. CDR3 amino acids: CASSQEGFRYEQYF. The DNA of the CDR3 is TGCGCCAGCAGCCAAGAGGGCTTTCGCTACGAGCAGTACTTC.